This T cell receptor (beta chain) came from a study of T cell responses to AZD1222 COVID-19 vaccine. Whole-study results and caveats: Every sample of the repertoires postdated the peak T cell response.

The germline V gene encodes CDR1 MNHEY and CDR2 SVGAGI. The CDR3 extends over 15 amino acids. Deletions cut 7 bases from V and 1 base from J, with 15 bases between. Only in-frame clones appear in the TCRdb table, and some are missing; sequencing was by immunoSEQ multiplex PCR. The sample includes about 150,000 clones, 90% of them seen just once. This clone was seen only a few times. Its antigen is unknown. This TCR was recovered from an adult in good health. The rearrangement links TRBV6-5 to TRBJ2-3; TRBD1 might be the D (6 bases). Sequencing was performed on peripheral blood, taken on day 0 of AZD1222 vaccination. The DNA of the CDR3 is TGTGCCAGCACCGATGACAGGTTAGGCACAGATACGCAGTATTTT. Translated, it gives CASTDDRLGTDTQYF.